The 21 T cell receptor beta chains given below trace back to one sample, sequenced in a study of T-cell reconstitution after alpha-beta-depleted transplantation in children. Preparation of the TCRbeta library involved a method that used unique molecular identifiers. A single record per CDR3 protein comes from TCRdb applying MiXCR to the PCR reads. The repertoire consists of just under 550,000 distinct CDR3 sequences, with approximately 16% occurring once and the leading ten covering over 3%. The sample in question was PBMCs from the stem cell graft donor, obtained from the stem cell graft. These receptors came from a human donor who donated a stem cell graft to a child with acute lymphoblastic leukemia.

This clonotype turned up a few times. The CDR3 region has the DNA TGCGCCAGCAGCTTGGTGGGGGACCCGTACTATGGCTACACCTTC. Encoded protein: CASSLVGDPYYGYTF. The chain recombines TRBV5-1 with TRBJ1-2; D might be TRBD1 (5 bases). Trimming took off 0 bases at V and 3 bases at J, with 12 bases between the two ends. Germline CDR1 and CDR2: SGHRS and YFSETQ. The CDR3 runs 15 residues.

This clonotype was picked up many times. This CDR3 reads CASSLNSLRLAVSQETQYF. CDR3 bases: TGTGCCAGCAGCTTGAATTCCCTGAGACTAGCGGTTTCGCAAGAGACCCAGTACTTC. V is TRBV5-6 and J is TRBJ2-5, with 9 bases fitting TRBD2. The V gene end was trimmed by 1 base and the J gene end by 2 bases; junction bases not matched to a gene: 15. Looked up from germline, CDR1 is SGHDT and CDR2 is YYEEEE. The CDR3 covers 19 residues.

In this sample, this clonotype turned up a few times. This chain joins TRBV7-8 and TRBJ2-5; D call uncertain. Germline assignment: CDR1 SGHVS and CDR2 FQNEAQ. Trimming left V 2 bases short and J 5 bases short, with 6 bases between. This CDR3 spans 12 amino acids. The CDR3 region has the DNA TGTGCCAGCAGCTTATACGCCGAGACCCAGTACTTC. The encoded protein is CASSLYAETQYF.

The chain employs TRBV7-9 and TRBJ2-7, with TRBD1 identical over 9 bases. V lost 5 bases to trimming and J lost 5 bases; unmatched junction nucleotides: 10. Germline CDR1 is SEHNR and CDR2 is FQNEAQ (reference sequence). The CDR3 length is 15 residues. CDR3 residues: CASSLGTGTWDEQYF. In DNA form, the CDR3 reads TGTGCCAGCAGCCTTGGGACAGGGACCTGGGACGAGCAGTACTTC.

The rearrangement links TRBV27 to TRBJ2-1; 7 nucleotides align to TRBD2. CDR3 size: 15 residues. Trimming took 7 bases from V and 5 from J; bases not matched to a gene: 11. Germline assignment: CDR1 MNHEY and CDR2 SMNVEV (reference sequence). Here the CDR3 DNA reads TGTGCCAGCAATCCAAGCGGGATTGAGGACAATGAGCAGTTCTTC. This translates into CASNPSGIEDNEQFF.

This clonotype was counted only a few times. The chain is built from TRBV10-3 and TRBJ1-1; no definite D call. Trimming stripped 5 bases from V and 8 bases from J, with 15 bases between. The CDR3 contains 13 residues. Germline-derived CDR1 and CDR2 are ENHRY and SYGVKD. CDR3 sequence: CAISTLSATEAFF. CDR3 nucleotides: TGTGCCATCAGTACATTATCAGCGACCGAAGCTTTCTTT.

This clonotype came up a few times. The V and J genes are TRBV5-5 and TRBJ1-2; TRBD1 agrees at 7 bases. The CDR3 length is 15 residues. Germline V gene data show CDR1 as SGHKS and CDR2 as YYEKEE (reference sequence). Unmatched junction bases numbered 7, after V lost 2 bases and J lost 3 bases. The CDR3 DNA reads as TGTGCCAGCAGCTTTCGGGGGGGGACAGACTATGGCTACACCTTC. Translation gives CASSFRGGTDYGYTF.

The chain employs TRBV2 and TRBJ2-2, with TRBD1 as a possible D gene (6 bases). Germline CDR1 is SNHLY and CDR2 is FYNNEI. Trimming took 4 bases from V and 0 from J, leaving 9 bases between them. The CDR3 spans 15 residues. CDR3 bases: TGTGCCAGCAGTGTCCCAGGGGCGAACACCGGGGAGCTGTTTTTT. Translation gives CASSVPGANTGELFF.

This clonotype was seen a few times. V gene TRBV4-1 combines with J gene TRBJ2-1; 8 bases are a match to TRBD2. The CDR3 sequence is 17 residues long. CDR1 and CDR2 from the germline V gene are MGHRA and YSYEKL. The V gene end was trimmed by 2 bases and the J gene end by 0 bases; junction bases not matched to a gene: 6. CDR3 bases: TGCGCCAGCAGCCAACTAGCGGGTCCCAGCTCCTACAATGAGCAGTTCTTC. It encodes CASSQLAGPSSYNEQFF.

The chain combines TRBV3-1 with TRBJ2-1; 7 bases are shared with TRBD1. The CDR3 spans 15 residues. The germline gives CDR1 LGHDT, CDR2 YNNKEL (reference sequence). V lost 2 bases to trimming and J lost 6 bases; unmatched junction nucleotides: 7. CDR3 residues: CASSQQGTVGNEQFF. As DNA, the CDR3 is TGTGCCAGCAGCCAACAGGGGACAGTTGGCAATGAGCAGTTCTTC.

The chain carries TRBV4-1 and TRBJ2-2; TRBD1 aligns across 9 bases. The CDR3 contains 14 residues. Germline assignment: CDR1 MGHRA and CDR2 YSYEKL. V lost 6 bases to trimming and J lost 5 bases; unmatched junction nucleotides: 4. The CDR3 sequence: CASRRGQGTGELFF. In nucleotides, the CDR3 is TGCGCCAGCAGACGAGGACAGGGGACCGGGGAGCTGTTTTTT.

The chain combines TRBV7-2 with TRBJ2-7; D possibly corresponds to TRBD1 (6 bases). V was shortened by 3 bases and J by 3 bases, with 12 bases between the two germline ends. The CDR3 is made up of 14 amino acids. From germline, CDR1 is SGHTA and CDR2 FQGNSA. Here the CDR3 DNA reads TGTGCCAGCAGCTTCAAGACAGGAGGCTACGAGCAGTACTTC. As protein: CASSFKTGGYEQYF.

This clonotype has only a few counts. The chain is built from TRBV5-1 and TRBJ1-2, with 11 bases matching TRBD1. This CDR3 spans 18 amino acids. J was trimmed by 4 bases and V by 2 bases; bases with no gene match: 13. Looked up from germline, CDR1 is SGHRS and CDR2 is YFSETQ. The CDR3 nucleotides are TGCGCCAGCAGCTTTTATCGGACAGGGGGCGGTACCGCCTATGGCTACACCTTC. Its translation is CASSFYRTGGGTAYGYTF.

This clonotype appeared a few times. The chain couples TRBV20-1 to TRBJ2-7; maybe TRBD1 (5 bases). This CDR3 is 17 amino acids long. The germline V gene encodes CDR1 DFQATT and CDR2 SNEGSKA (reference sequence). V was trimmed by 0 bases and J by 5 bases, leaving 23 bases between them. The CDR3 sequence: CSARDQIRVGASNEQYF. The CDR3, as DNA: TGCAGTGCTAGAGACCAGATCAGGGTTGGCGCGTCCAACGAGCAGTACTTC.

The V and J genes are TRBV5-1 and TRBJ2-1, with unresolved D. Germline CDR1 is SGHRS and CDR2 is YFSETQ. The CDR3 covers 14 residues. The V and J ends lost 2 bases and 7 bases respectively, with 13 bases between them. CDR3 coding DNA: TGCGCCAGCAGCTTACGACCTACTCGGAATGAGCAGTTCTTC. Translation gives CASSLRPTRNEQFF.

This clonotype was seen only a few times. This CDR3 is CASSEWGGMNTEAFF. The CDR3 nucleotides read TGTGCCAGCAGTGAATGGGGGGGTATGAACACTGAAGCTTTCTTT. The chain is built from TRBV25-1 and TRBJ1-1, with D maybe TRBD1 (5 bases). This CDR3 contains 15 residues. The germline gives CDR1 MGHDK, CDR2 SYGVNS. Trimming cost V 1 base and J 0 bases, with 9 bases left between them.

This clonotype turned up a few times. This chain uses TRBV4-1 with TRBJ2-7, with 8 bases lining up with TRBD1. The junction had 7 bases not matched to a gene; V was cut back by 0 bases and J by 3 bases. The germline CDR1 and CDR2 sequences are MGHRA and YSYEKL. The CDR3 has 16 amino acids. This CDR3 reads CASSQEWGQAFYEQYF. In nucleotides, the CDR3 is TGCGCCAGCAGCCAAGAATGGGGACAGGCCTTCTACGAGCAGTACTTC.

V is TRBV3-1 and J is TRBJ2-7, with a possible D match to TRBD1 (6 bases). V lost 2 bases to trimming and J lost 3 bases, with 14 bases between them. The CDR3 contains 15 residues. Germline V CDR1 and CDR2: LGHDT, YNNKEL (reference sequence). CDR3 region: CASSQTGLADYEQYF. The CDR3 DNA follows: TGTGCCAGCAGCCAAACAGGGCTAGCAGACTACGAGCAGTACTTC.

The gene calls are TRBV20-1 and TRBJ2-1, with D possibly being TRBD2 (5 bases). V lost 6 bases to trimming and J lost 6 bases, with 15 bases between them. CDR1 and CDR2 from the germline V gene are DFQATT and SNEGSKA (reference sequence). The CDR3 sequence is 13 residues long. CDR3 DNA sequence: TGCAGTGCCGTAGAAGGACTCAGCAATGAGCAGTTCTTC. Its protein is CSAVEGLSNEQFF.

V usage is TRBV10-2 and J usage is TRBJ2-7; 10 nucleotides align to TRBD2. CDR3 length equals 15 residues. Losses at the gene ends were 6 bases for V and 3 bases for J; bases not matched to a gene: 8. Germline CDR1 is WSHSY and CDR2 is SAAADI. The CDR3 is CASRDPSGRLYEQYF. The CDR3 DNA follows: TGCGCCAGCAGGGACCCTAGCGGGAGACTCTACGAGCAGTACTTC.

This clonotype was counted only a few times. This sequence joins TRBV29-1 and TRBJ2-1, with 9 bases aligning to TRBD1. Germline CDR1 SQVTM, CDR2 ANQGSEA. The CDR3 is 16 amino acids. The ends lost 4 bases at V and 2 bases at J; junction bases unmatched: 9. The CDR3 DNA follows: TGCAGCGTTGTGGGGGAGGGGGACAGGGCCTACAATGAGCAGTTCTTC. Protein: CSVVGEGDRAYNEQFF.